The clone carrying this T cell receptor beta chain has just a few counts. Its antigen is currently unknown. The data stem from a study of regulatory T cells in long-lasting Graves disease. Time point indicated: newly diagnosed GD, antithyroid drugs for less than 3 months. PBMC RNA was the source of the TCR library. Study conclusions and caveats: TRBV28, TRBJ1-2 and TRBJ2-5 were favored in persistent disease.

Researchers made TCR beta libraries by using iRepertoire HTBI primers and running Arm-PCR on CDR3 regions. TCRdb passed the multiplex PCR reads through MiXCR, listing each CDR3 protein once. Here the sample spans 400,000 to 550,000 distinct CDR3 sequences, around 17% being singletons. Germline V CDR1 and CDR2: MNHEY, SMNVEV (reference sequence). V lost 2 bases to trimming and J lost 5 bases, with 7 bases between them. The CDR3 sequence is 13 residues long. The data also belong to a second study, concerning T cells in Graves' hyperthyroidism and ophthalmopathy. As that study records: HTBI primers were the set used in a first-round RT-PCR of the TCR CDR3.

This clonotype was sampled from a woman aged 18-29 years with Graves disease. The genes are TRBV27 and TRBJ1-5; D not resolved. Sequenced here: peripheral blood mononuclear cells (PBMCs), sampled at new diagnosis, from a patient treated with antithyroid drugs. DNA for the CDR3: TGTGCCAGCAGTTTAGGGGAGTATCAGCCCCAGCATTTT. Amino acid sequence: CASSLGEYQPQHF.